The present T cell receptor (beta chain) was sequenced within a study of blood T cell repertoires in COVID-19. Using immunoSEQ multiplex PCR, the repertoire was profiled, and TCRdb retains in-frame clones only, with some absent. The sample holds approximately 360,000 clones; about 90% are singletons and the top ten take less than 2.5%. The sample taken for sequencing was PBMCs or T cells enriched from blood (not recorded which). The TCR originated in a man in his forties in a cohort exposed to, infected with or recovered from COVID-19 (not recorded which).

In nucleotides, the CDR3 is TGTGCCAGTAGTCAAGAGGGCAGGGGAGGGCCGAACACCGGGGAGCTGTTTTTT. It yields the protein CASSQEGRGGPNTGELFF. This chain connects TRBV19 to TRBJ2-2; D may be TRBD2 (7 bases). Germline loops: CDR1 LNHDA, CDR2 SQIVND (reference sequence). Trimming took off 5 bases at V and 0 bases at J, with 19 bases between the two ends. This CDR3 contains 18 residues.